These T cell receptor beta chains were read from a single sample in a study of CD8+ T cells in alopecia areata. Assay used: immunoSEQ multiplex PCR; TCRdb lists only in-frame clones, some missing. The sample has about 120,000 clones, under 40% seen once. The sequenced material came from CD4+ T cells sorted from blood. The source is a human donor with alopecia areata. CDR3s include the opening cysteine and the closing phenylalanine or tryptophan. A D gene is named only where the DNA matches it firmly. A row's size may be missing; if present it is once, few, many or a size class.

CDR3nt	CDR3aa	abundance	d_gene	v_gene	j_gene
TGTGCCAGCAGCCAAGGCAATGAGCAGTTCTTC	CASSQGNEQFF	few	.	TRBV14	TRBJ2-1
TGTGCCAGCAGCTTCGGGACAGCCACAGATACGCAGTATTTT	CASSFGTATDTQYF	.	TRBD1	TRBV7-3	TRBJ2-3
TGCAGCGTGCGGACATTAGCCAAAAACATTCAGTACTTC	CSVRTLAKNIQYF	.	.	TRBV29-1	TRBJ2-4
TGTGCCAGCAGCTATGTGACGAGCCGGTATGGCTACACCTTC	CASSYVTSRYGYTF	few	.	TRBV21-1	TRBJ1-2
TGTGCCTGGAGTGTAAGCGTACTAGGGCACACTGAAGCTTTCTTT	CAWSVSVLGHTEAFF	.	.	TRBV30	TRBJ1-1
TGTGCCAGCAGCCAAAATTCGGGCTATGGCTACACCTTC	CASSQNSGYGYTF	.	.	TRBV7-2	TRBJ1-2
TGTGCCAGCAGCTCCCGGGACAGGGGAGGGGAGACCCAGTACTTC	CASSSRDRGGETQYF	few	TRBD1	TRBV7-9	TRBJ2-5
TGCAGCGTCGCCCAGGGGAGGCAGGACGAGCAGTACTTC	CSVAQGRQDEQYF	.	.	TRBV29-1	TRBJ2-7
TGTGCCATCAGCGGGCGAGGGCTCAGCTCTGGGGCCAACGTCCTGACTTTC	CAISGRGLSSGANVLTF	.	.	TRBV10-3	TRBJ2-6
TGTGCCAGCAGCCCGACAGGGAGTCGGGCTTTCTTT	CASSPTGSRAFF	.	TRBD1	TRBV7-2	TRBJ1-1
TGCAGCGTTGAAGATCGGTCATATGGCTACACCTTC	CSVEDRSYGYTF	.	.	TRBV29-1	TRBJ1-2
TGTGCCAGCAGCCCGGCCGGGGCCCAAGAGACCCAGTACTTC	CASSPAGAQETQYF	.	.	TRBV7-9	TRBJ2-5
TGTGCCAGCAGCTTTGGGTACACTGAAGCTTTCTTT	CASSFGYTEAFF	.	.	TRBV7-2	TRBJ1-1
TGTGCCAGCAGCGTCATCGGCAATGAGCAGTTCTTC	CASSVIGNEQFF	.	.	TRBV9	TRBJ2-1
TGTGCCAGCACGGGCGGGAGGCAAGAGACCCAGTACTTC	CASTGGRQETQYF	.	TRBD2	TRBV7-2	TRBJ2-5
TGTGCCAGCAGCTCAGGATCCGGGCGTTTAGAGACCCAGTACTTC	CASSSGSGRLETQYF	.	.	TRBV11-2	TRBJ2-5
TGTGCCAGCAGCTTGGGAGGAAAAGAGACCCAGTACTTC	CASSLGGKETQYF	.	.	TRBV5-5	TRBJ2-5
TGTGCCACCAGCAGAGATGAGAGACTAGCGGGAGGGTCCTACAATGAGCAGTTCTTC	CATSRDERLAGGSYNEQFF	few	TRBD2	TRBV15	TRBJ2-1
TGTGCCAGCAGTGTACAAGGTCTAGGTGCTGGGGCCAACGTCCTGACTTTC	CASSVQGLGAGANVLTF	few	.	TRBV2	TRBJ2-6
TGTGCCAGCTCACCGGACGGGACCGGGGAGCTGTTTTTT	CASSPDGTGELFF	.	.	TRBV18	TRBJ2-2
TGCAGCGTTGAAAGTGGGACAGCAAACTATGGCTACACCTTC	CSVESGTANYGYTF	.	TRBD1	TRBV29-1	TRBJ1-2
TGTGCCAGCAGCTTCCGACAGGGGGCGTACACTGAAGCTTTCTTT	CASSFRQGAYTEAFF	few	TRBD1	TRBV7-2	TRBJ1-1